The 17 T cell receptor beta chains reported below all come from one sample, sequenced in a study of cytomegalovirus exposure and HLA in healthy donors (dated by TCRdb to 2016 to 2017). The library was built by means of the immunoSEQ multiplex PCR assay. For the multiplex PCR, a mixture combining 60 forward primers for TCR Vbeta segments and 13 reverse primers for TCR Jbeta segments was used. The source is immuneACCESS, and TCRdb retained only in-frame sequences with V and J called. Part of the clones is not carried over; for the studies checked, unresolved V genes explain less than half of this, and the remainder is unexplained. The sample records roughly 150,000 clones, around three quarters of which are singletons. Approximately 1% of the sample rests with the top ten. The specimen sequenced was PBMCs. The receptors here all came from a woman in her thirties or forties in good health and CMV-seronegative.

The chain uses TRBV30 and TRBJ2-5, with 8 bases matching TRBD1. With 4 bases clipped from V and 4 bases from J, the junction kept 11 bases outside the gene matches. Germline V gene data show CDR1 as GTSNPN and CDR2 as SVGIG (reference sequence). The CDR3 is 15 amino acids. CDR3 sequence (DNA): TGTGCCTGGAATCTGGCAGGGGGCAAGATAGAGACCCAGTACTTC. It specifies CAWNLAGGKIETQYF. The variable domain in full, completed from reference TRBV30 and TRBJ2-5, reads SQTIHQWPATLVQPVGSPLSLECTVEGTSNPNLYWYRQAAGRGLQLLFYSVGIGQISSEVPQNLSASRPQDRQFILSSKKLLLSDSGFYLCAWNLAGGKIETQYFGPGTRLLVL.

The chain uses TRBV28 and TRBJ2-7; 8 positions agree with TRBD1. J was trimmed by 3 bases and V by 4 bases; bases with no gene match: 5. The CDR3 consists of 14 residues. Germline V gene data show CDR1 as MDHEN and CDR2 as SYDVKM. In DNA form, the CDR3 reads TGTGCCAGCAGTTACCGGGACAGGCTCTACGAGCAGTACTTC. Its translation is CASSYRDRLYEQYF.

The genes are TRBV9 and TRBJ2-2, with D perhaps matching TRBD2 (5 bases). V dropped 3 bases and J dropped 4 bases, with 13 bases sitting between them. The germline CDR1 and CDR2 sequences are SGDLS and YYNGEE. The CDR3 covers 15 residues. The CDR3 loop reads CASSARNGITGELFF. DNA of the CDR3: TGTGCCAGCAGCGCCAGGAACGGGATCACCGGGGAGCTGTTTTTT.

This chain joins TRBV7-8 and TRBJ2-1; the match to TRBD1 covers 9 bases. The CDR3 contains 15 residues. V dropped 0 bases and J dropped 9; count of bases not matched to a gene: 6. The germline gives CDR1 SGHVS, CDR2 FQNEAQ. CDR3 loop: CASSLAGTGRAEQFF. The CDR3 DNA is TGTGCCAGCAGCTTAGCCGGGACAGGGAGGGCTGAGCAGTTCTTC. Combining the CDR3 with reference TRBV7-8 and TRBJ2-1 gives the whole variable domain GAGVSQSPRYKVAKRGQDVALRCDPISGHVSLFWYQQALGQGPEFLTYFQNEAQLDKSGLPSDRFFAERPEGSVSTLKIQRTQQEDSAVYLCASSLAGTGRAEQFFGPGTRLTVL.

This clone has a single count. The CDR3 is CASSLAGGGSGTIYF. The CDR3 coding sequence is TGCGCCAGCAGCTTGGCAGGAGGGGGCTCAGGCACCATATATTTT. The rearrangement joins TRBV5-1 to TRBJ1-3, with TRBD1 identical over 7 bases. Germline V lookup: CDR1 SGHRS, CDR2 YFSETQ. The junction had 9 bases not matched to a gene; V was cut back by 0 bases and J by 9 bases. There are 15 residues in the CDR3.

The CDR3 sequence: CASSVVGDLTYNEQFF. CDR3 coding DNA: TGTGCCAGCAGCGTAGTAGGAGATCTAACCTACAATGAGCAGTTCTTC. The V gene is TRBV9, the J gene TRBJ2-1, with D uncertain. CDR1 is SGDLS, CDR2 YYNGEE, per germline. This CDR3 is 16 amino acids long. V was clipped by 0 bases and J by 2 bases, with 12 bases between them.

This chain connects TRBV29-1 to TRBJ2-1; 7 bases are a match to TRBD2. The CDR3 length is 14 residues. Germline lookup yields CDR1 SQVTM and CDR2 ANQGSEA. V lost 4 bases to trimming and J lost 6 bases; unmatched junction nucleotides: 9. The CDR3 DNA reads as TGCAGCGTTGGGGTAGTGACTAGCCTCAATGAGCAGTTCTTC. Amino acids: CSVGVVTSLNEQFF.

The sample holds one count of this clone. The CDR3 DNA follows: TGTGCCACCAGCAGAGAAAGGGGAAACACTGAAGCTTTCTTT. Amino acid sequence: CATSRERGNTEAFF. This sequence joins TRBV15 and TRBJ1-1, with D maybe TRBD1 (5 bases). V shed 0 bases and J shed 2 bases, with 7 bases lying between them. The germline gives CDR1 LNHNV, CDR2 YYDKDF (reference sequence). This CDR3 region has 14 residues. The complete variable domain, with remaining parts taken from reference TRBV15 and TRBJ1-1, reads DAMVIQNPRYQVTQFGKPVTLSCSQTLNHNVMYWYQQKSSQAPKLLFHYYDKDFNNEADTPDNFQSRRPNTSFCFLDIRSPGLGDTAMYLCATSRERGNTEAFFGQGTRLTVV.

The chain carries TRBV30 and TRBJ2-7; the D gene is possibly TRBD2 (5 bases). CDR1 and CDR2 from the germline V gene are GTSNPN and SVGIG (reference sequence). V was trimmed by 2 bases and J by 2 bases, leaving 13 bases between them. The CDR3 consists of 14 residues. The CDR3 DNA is TGTGCCTGGAGTAGGAGACTATTAACCTACGAGCAGTACTTC. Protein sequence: CAWSRRLLTYEQYF.

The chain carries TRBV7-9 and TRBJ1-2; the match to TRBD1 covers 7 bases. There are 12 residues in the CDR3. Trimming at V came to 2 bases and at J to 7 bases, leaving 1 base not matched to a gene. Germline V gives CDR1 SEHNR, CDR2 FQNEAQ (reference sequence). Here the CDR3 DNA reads TGTGCCAGCAGCTTAAAGGGGGCTGGCTACACCTTC. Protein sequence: CASSLKGAGYTF.

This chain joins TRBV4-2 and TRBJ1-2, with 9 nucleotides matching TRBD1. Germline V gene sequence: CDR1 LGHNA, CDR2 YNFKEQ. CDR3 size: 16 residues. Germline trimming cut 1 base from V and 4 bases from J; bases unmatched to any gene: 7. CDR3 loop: CASSQAGGQGSYGYTF. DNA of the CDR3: TGTGCCAGCAGCCAAGCGGGCGGACAGGGGTCCTATGGCTACACCTTC.

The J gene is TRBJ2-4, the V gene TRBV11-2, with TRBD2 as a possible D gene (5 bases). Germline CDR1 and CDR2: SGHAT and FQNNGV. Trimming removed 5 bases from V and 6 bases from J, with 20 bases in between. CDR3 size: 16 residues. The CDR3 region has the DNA TGTGCCAGCAGCCGAGGAAGATTAGGAGGACTAAACATTCAGTACTTC. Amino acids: CASSRGRLGGLNIQYF.

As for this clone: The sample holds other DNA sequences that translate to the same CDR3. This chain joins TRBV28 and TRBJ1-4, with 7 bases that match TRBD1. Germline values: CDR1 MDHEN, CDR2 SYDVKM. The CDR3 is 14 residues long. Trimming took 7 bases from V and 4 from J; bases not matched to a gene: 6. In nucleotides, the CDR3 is TGTGCCAGCAAAGGGGGCGGACGTAATGAAAAACTGTTTTTT. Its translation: CASKGGGRNEKLFF.

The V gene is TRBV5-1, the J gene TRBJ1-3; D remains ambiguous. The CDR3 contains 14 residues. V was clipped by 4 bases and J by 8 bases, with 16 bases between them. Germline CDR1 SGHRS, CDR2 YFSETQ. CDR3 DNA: TGCGCCAGCAGCCCCAGCTACAGTGCTGACACCATATATTTT. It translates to CASSPSYSADTIYF.

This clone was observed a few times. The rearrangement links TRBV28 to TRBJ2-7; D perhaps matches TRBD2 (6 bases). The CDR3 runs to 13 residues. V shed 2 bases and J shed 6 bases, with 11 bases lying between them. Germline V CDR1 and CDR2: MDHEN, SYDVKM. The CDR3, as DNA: TGTGCCAGCAGTTTAACTAGCCGGGGCGAGCAGTACTTC. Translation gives CASSLTSRGEQYF.

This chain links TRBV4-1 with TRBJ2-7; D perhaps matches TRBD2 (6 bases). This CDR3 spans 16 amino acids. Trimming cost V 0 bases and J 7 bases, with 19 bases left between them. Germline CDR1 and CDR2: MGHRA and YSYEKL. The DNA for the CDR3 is TGCGCCAGCAGCCAAGAAGGAGCGGGTGGTTCTCGAGAGCAGTACTTC. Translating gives CASSQEGAGGSREQYF.

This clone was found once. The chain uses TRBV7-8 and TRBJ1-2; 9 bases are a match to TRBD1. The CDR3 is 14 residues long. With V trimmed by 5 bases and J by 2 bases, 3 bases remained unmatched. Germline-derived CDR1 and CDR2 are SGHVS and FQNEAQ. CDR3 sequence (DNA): TGTGCCAGCAGCGCAGGACAGGGGAACTATGGCTACACCTTC. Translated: CASSAGQGNYGYTF.